This is a list of T cell receptor beta chains from one sample in a study of T cells in Graves' hyperthyroidism and ophthalmopathy. Each CDR3 protein gets one entry after TCRdb re-called the multiplex PCR reads with MiXCR. Here the sample spans around 350,000 distinct CDR3 sequences, approximately 18% being singletons. Specimen: blood. The receptors were gathered from a woman aged 30 to 39 with Graves' hyperthyroidism that later progressed to Graves' ophthalmopathy. Each CDR3 is given with its conserved first and last residue. D genes are given only for firm matches. The size field is filled for only some rows; it gives once, few, many or a size class.

.	many	TRBV12-3/TRBV12-4	TRBJ1-1	TGTGCCAGCAGCCCGGACAGCATGAACACTGAAGCTTTCTTT	CASSPDSMNTEAFF
.	many	TRBV6-1	TRBJ1-2	TGTGCCAGCATCTCGTCTGCGGGAGTTGGCTACACCTTC	CASISSAGVGYTF
.	many	TRBV7-2	TRBJ1-1	TGTGCCAGCAGCTCCTTGACACTGACTGAAGCTTTCTTT	CASSSLTLTEAFF
.	many	TRBV14	TRBJ2-1	TGTGCCAGCAGCCAAGGCGGATACTCCTACAATGAGCAGTTCTTC	CASSQGGYSYNEQFF
TRBD2	.	TRBV7-6	TRBJ2-7	TGTGCCAGCAGCTTAGTGGGCCTAGCGGGAGGGCATAGCGAGCAGTACTTC	CASSLVGLAGGHSEQYF
.	many	TRBV5-1	TRBJ2-7	TGCGCCAGCAGCTTGAGCTCGGGAGACATGCCCTACGAGCAGTACTTC	CASSLSSGDMPYEQYF
TRBD1	.	TRBV7-9	TRBJ2-7	TGTGCCAGCAGCTTCGGGGACAGGGGGATACACGAGCAGTACTTC	CASSFGDRGIHEQYF
.	many	TRBV27	TRBJ2-2	TGTGCCAGCAGTTTTTCCCTCCACCGGGAGCTGTTTTTT	CASSFSLHRELFF
TRBD1	.	TRBV2	TRBJ1-2	TGTGCCAGCAGTGAAAGCGGGACAGGGACCCATGGCTACACCTTC	CASSESGTGTHGYTF
.	many	TRBV28	TRBJ1-5	TGTGCCAGCAGCCCTGAGGGTTACAATCAGCCCCAGCATTTT	CASSPEGYNQPQHF
.	many	TRBV12-3/TRBV12-4	TRBJ1-1	TGTGCCAGCAGATGGGGGGGGTCTGAAGCTTTCTTT	CASRWGGSEAFF
.	.	TRBV4-2	TRBJ1-4	TGTGCCAGCAGCCAAGGCCACAGGGACATTGGGGATAATGAAAAACTGTTTTTT	CASSQGHRDIGDNEKLFF
.	many	TRBV30	TRBJ1-2	TGTGCCTGGAGACAGGATAACTATGGCTACACCTTC	CAWRQDNYGYTF
.	many	TRBV2	TRBJ1-4	TGTGCCAGCCGCGGCCCAACTAATGAAAAACTGTTTTTT	CASRGPTNEKLFF
TRBD1	many	TRBV6-1	TRBJ1-1	TGTGCCAGCCGATTACGACAGGGGGCTTCTATGAACACTGAAGCTTTCTTT	CASRLRQGASMNTEAFF
.	many	TRBV2	TRBJ2-7	TGTGCCACCGGCAGGGGATTATCCTACGAGCAGTACTTC	CATGRGLSYEQYF
TRBD1	many	TRBV7-8	TRBJ2-5	TGTGCCAGCAGCTCCAGGGGGCGCCAAGAGACCCAGTACTTC	CASSSRGRQETQYF
TRBD1	.	TRBV10-3	TRBJ1-5	TGTGCCATCAGTCTGGTACAGGGGTCTTATGTGTCGAGCAATCAGCCCCAGCATTTT	CAISLVQGSYVSSNQPQHF
.	many	TRBV28	TRBJ1-1	TGTGCCAGCAGTTTGGCCGGGGGCGCTGAAGCTTTCTTT	CASSLAGGAEAFF
.	.	TRBV11-2	TRBJ2-2	TGTGCCAGCAACCCCATGGGGGGATACACCGGGGAGCTGTTTTTT	CASNPMGGYTGELFF
TRBD1	many	TRBV12-3/TRBV12-4	TRBJ1-2	TGTGCCAGCAGCCCCGACAGGGTGAGTGGCTACACCTTC	CASSPDRVSGYTF
.	.	TRBV30	TRBJ1-1	TGTGCCTGGGCGGCCGGGAATGAAGCTTTCTTT	CAWAAGNEAFF
.	many	TRBV19	TRBJ1-1	TGTGCCAGTAGTGTCGTCCCTGAGCACCCTGAAGCTTTCTTT	CASSVVPEHPEAFF
.	many	TRBV12-3/TRBV12-4	TRBJ2-1	TGTGCCAGCAGGCCCCTAGACAATGAGCAGTTCTTC	CASRPLDNEQFF
.	few	TRBV2	TRBJ1-2	TGTGCCAGCAGTAGCGGGGGGCTGGTCTATGGCTACACCTTC	CASSSGGLVYGYTF
.	many	TRBV7-9	TRBJ1-2	TGTGCCAGCCACTTCAGGGAAAGGGGTGGCTACACCTTC	CASHFRERGGYTF
.	.	TRBV11-1	TRBJ1-1	TGCGCCAGCAGCTTTATTGGGGTGAACACTGAAGCTTTCTTT	CASSFIGVNTEAFF
TRBD2	.	TRBV6-2/TRBV6-3	TRBJ2-5	TGTGCCAGCAGTTACTCGGGACTAGCCCTCCAAGAGACCCAGTACTTC	CASSYSGLALQETQYF
TRBD2	many	TRBV27	TRBJ2-1	TGTGCCAGCAGGACTAGCGGGATGAATGAGCAGTTCTTC	CASRTSGMNEQFF
.	many	TRBV24-1	TRBJ2-2	TGTGCCACCGGGGGACCCATGAACACCGGGGAGCTGTTTTTT	CATGGPMNTGELFF
TRBD1	many	TRBV6-1	TRBJ2-7	TGTGCCAGCAGTTCCCGAGACAGGGGGCGATACGAGCAGTACTTC	CASSSRDRGRYEQYF
.	many	TRBV19	TRBJ2-2	TGTGCCAGTAGTCAACCCCTAGACCGGGCCGAGAACACCGGGGAGCTGTTTTTT	CASSQPLDRAENTGELFF
.	many	TRBV2	TRBJ2-7	TGTGCCACCTACCCGGAAGCCGCCGGTGAGCAGTACTTC	CATYPEAAGEQYF
TRBD1	few	TRBV5-1	TRBJ1-5	TGCGCCAGCAGCTTACAGGGGGTTATCGGTCAGCCCCAGCATTTT	CASSLQGVIGQPQHF
.	few	TRBV18	TRBJ2-7	TGTGCCAGCGCGACGACAGAAGCCCACGAGCAGTACTTC	CASATTEAHEQYF
TRBD1	many	TRBV12-3/TRBV12-4	TRBJ1-2	TGTGCCAGCAGTCGTCCGGGACAGGGGAGGCATGGCTACACCTTC	CASSRPGQGRHGYTF
.	many	TRBV28	TRBJ2-5	TGTGCCAGCAGTCCCTTGACACAAGAGACCCAGTACTTC	CASSPLTQETQYF
TRBD1	many	TRBV10-3	TRBJ2-5	TGTGCCATCAGTGGGAGAGGACAGGGGGTACAAGAGACCCAGTACTTC	CAISGRGQGVQETQYF
TRBD1	many	TRBV11-2	TRBJ2-2	TGTGCCAGCAGCTTTCGGGGCAACAGGGGATTTTTCACCGGGGAGCTGTTTTTT	CASSFRGNRGFFTGELFF
TRBD2	many	TRBV7-8	TRBJ2-1	TGTGCCAGCAGCCCCCACACCGGGACTAGCGGGAGTAATGAGCAGTTCTTC	CASSPHTGTSGSNEQFF
.	.	TRBV27	TRBJ1-1	TGTGCCAACAGTTTATTATCCGACTGGGCTCAGAACACTGAAGCTTTCTTT	CANSLLSDWAQNTEAFF